This entry lists 20 T cell receptor beta chains sequenced from one sample in a study of neurological immune-mediated disorders. TCRdb re-called the 5' RACE reads with MiXCR, one entry per CDR3 protein. The data contain tens of thousands of distinct CDR3 sequences, roughly 17% of them seen just once; the ten biggest clones take up 15% to 17%. The sample taken for sequencing was PBMCs. These receptors were obtained from a woman aged 40 to 50 in good health.

This clonotype has ten or more counts. V is TRBV20-1 and J is TRBJ2-1; tentative D call: TRBD2 (5 bases). This CDR3 is built from 13 residues. Germline values: CDR1 DFQATT, CDR2 SNEGSKA (reference sequence). V dropped 2 bases and J dropped 4 bases, with 9 bases sitting between them. The CDR3 protein is CSARLANYNEQFF. CDR3 nucleotides: TGCAGTGCTAGACTAGCTAATTACAATGAGCAGTTCTTC.

In DNA, the CDR3 is TGCGCCAGCAGCCCCAGGGGTGGTGGGGCCAACGTCCTGACTTTC. Its protein is CASSPRGGGANVLTF. This sequence joins TRBV5-1 and TRBJ2-6; a weak D match, TRBD1 (6 bases). The CDR3 runs to 15 residues. The germline V gene has CDR1 SGHRS and CDR2 YFSETQ. The V gene lost 4 bases and the J gene lost 3 bases, with 11 bases spanning the gap.

This clonotype was counted ten times or more. The chain recombines TRBV5-1 with TRBJ1-5, with unresolved D. Germline CDR1 is SGHRS and CDR2 is YFSETQ. Trimming left V 4 bases short and J 2 bases short, with 10 bases between. The CDR3 covers 14 residues. The CDR3 loop reads CASSVEWGNQPQHF. In DNA form, the CDR3 reads TGCGCCAGCAGCGTAGAATGGGGCAATCAGCCCCAGCATTTT.

This clonotype has at least ten counts. This sequence joins TRBV7-2 and TRBJ2-3; TRBD2 matches 9 bases. Unmatched junction bases numbered 7, after V lost 1 base and J lost 5 bases. Germline loops: CDR1 SGHTA, CDR2 FQGNSA. This CDR3 has 16 amino acids. Here the CDR3 reads CASSLGERGAGDTQYF. The CDR3 DNA is TGTGCCAGCAGCTTAGGAGAGCGGGGGGCAGGAGATACGCAGTATTTT.

This clonotype was detected ten times or more. V and J are TRBV6-1 and TRBJ1-1, with D maybe TRBD1 (5 bases). Germline V lookup: CDR1 MNHNS, CDR2 SASEGT. This CDR3 contains 14 residues. V was cut by 3 bases and J by 4 bases, with 12 bases left in between. CDR3 bases: TGTGCCAGCAGTGATCTTAGGGGAGGCACTGAAGCTTTCTTT. Encoded protein: CASSDLRGGTEAFF.

In its sample, this clonotype was seen many times. V is TRBV5-4 and J is TRBJ2-3, with 7 bases lining up with TRBD2. V lost 0 bases, J lost 3 bases, and 4 bases stayed unmatched. CDR3 length equals 15 residues. The germline gives CDR1 SGHNT, CDR2 YYREEE (reference sequence). This CDR3 reads CASSLGGTTTDTQYF. In DNA, the CDR3 is TGTGCCAGCAGCTTGGGTGGGACTACGACAGATACGCAGTATTTT.

This clonotype was seen at least ten times. The genes are TRBV27 and TRBJ2-1; D unclear. Germline V gene sequence: CDR1 MNHEY, CDR2 SMNVEV (reference sequence). The CDR3 has 13 amino acids. V lost 5 bases to trimming and J lost 3 bases, with 8 bases between them. CDR3 amino acids: CASSQALYNEQFF. DNA of the CDR3: TGTGCCAGCAGTCAAGCACTCTACAATGAGCAGTTCTTC.

The rearrangement uses TRBV19 and TRBJ1-6, with D uncertain. The germline CDR1 and CDR2 sequences are LNHDA and SQIVND (reference sequence). This CDR3 is built from 16 residues. Trimming took 2 bases from V and 5 from J, leaving 13 bases between them. This CDR3 is CASSIREGIHNSPLHF. The DNA of the CDR3 is TGTGCCAGTAGTATACGCGAGGGCATCCATAATTCACCCCTCCACTTT.

Details on this clonotype: One end of the junction varies from germline; a read error may be responsible. The chain uses TRBV4-1 and TRBJ1-2, with D possibly matching TRBD1 (6 bases). Germline loops: CDR1 MGHRA, CDR2 YSYEKL. The CDR3 extends over 17 amino acids. CDR3 nucleotides: TGCGCCAGCATCCAAGGCGGCGGGGGGCTTACTAACTATGGCTACACCTTC. It yields the protein CASIQGGGGLTNYGYTF.

In this sample, this clonotype turned up many times. The chain is built from TRBV7-9 and TRBJ2-7; tentatively, D is TRBD1 (6 bases). V lost 3 bases, J lost 3 bases, and 12 bases lay in between. The CDR3 runs to 14 residues. Germline V CDR1 and CDR2: SEHNR, FQNEAQ (reference sequence). The CDR3 is CASSFRGLGYEQYF. Written as DNA, the CDR3 is TGTGCCAGCAGCTTCAGGGGCCTAGGCTACGAGCAGTACTTC.

At least ten counts were recorded for this clonotype. CDR3 sequence reads: CSASLGRGTDTQYF. Here the CDR3 DNA reads TGCAGTGCTTCCCTCGGTCGGGGCACAGATACGCAGTATTTT. This chain links TRBV20-1 with TRBJ2-3; D remains ambiguous. The germline V gene encodes CDR1 DFQATT and CDR2 SNEGSKA (reference sequence). Trimming pared 5 bases from V and 1 base from J, leaving 13 bases between. The CDR3 spans 14 residues.

This clonotype was recorded at least ten times. The chain links TRBV6-5 to TRBJ2-2; tentatively, D is TRBD2 (5 bases). Trimming took 0 bases from V and 6 from J, leaving 8 bases between them. The CDR3 has 14 residues. Germline V gene sequence: CDR1 MNHEY, CDR2 SVGAGI. The CDR3 loop reads CASSYSGEAGELFF. The CDR3 DNA sequence: TGTGCCAGCAGTTACTCGGGAGAAGCCGGGGAGCTGTTTTTT.

This clonotype was observed at least ten times. The chain couples TRBV5-1 to TRBJ2-3; D is unclear. The ends were cut back, 0 bases at V and 6 bases at J, with 11 bases in the middle. Germline V gives CDR1 SGHRS, CDR2 YFSETQ. This CDR3 contains 14 residues. The CDR3 coding sequence is TGCGCCAGCAGCTTGGCTCTGACGGAGGATACGCAGTATTTT. Its translation is CASSLALTEDTQYF.

This clonotype was seen a handful of times. The chain has TRBV12-3 or TRBV12-4 and TRBJ1-2; D gene uncertain. The CDR3 runs 12 residues. V lost 6 bases and J lost 7, with 12 bases in between. CDR3 loop: CASSYNEGGYTF. CDR3 bases: TGTGCCAGCAGCTACAACGAAGGTGGCTACACCTTC.

V is TRBV10-3 and J is TRBJ1-2; no definite D call. Trimming took off 8 bases at V and 5 bases at J, with 21 bases between the two ends. The CDR3 runs 15 residues. CDR1 is ENHRY, CDR2 SYGVKD, per germline. This CDR3 reads CAIGGPLTYWYGYTF. The CDR3 region has the DNA TGTGCCATCGGAGGTCCTCTGACCTATTGGTATGGCTACACCTTC.

The sample holds many counts of this clonotype. The chain is built from TRBV18 and TRBJ1-3; 8 nucleotides align to TRBD1. The length of the CDR3 is 14 residues. From germline, CDR1 is KGHSH and CDR2 LQKENI. V shed 4 bases, J shed 7 bases, and the junction held 6 bases outside the gene matches. In DNA form, the CDR3 reads TGTGCCAGCTCACTCGGACAGGGTGACAACACCATATATTTT. This gives the protein CASSLGQGDNTIYF.

At least ten counts were recorded for this clonotype. The chain recombines TRBV7-3 with TRBJ1-2, with unresolved D. Germline V gene sequence: CDR1 SGHTA, CDR2 FQGTGA. This CDR3 is built from 14 residues. V lost 5 bases to trimming and J lost 4 bases, with 14 bases between them. The CDR3 DNA sequence: TGTGCCAGCAGCCCCGAGCCAGGTTCCTATGGCTACACCTTC. This gives the protein CASSPEPGSYGYTF.

This clonotype was seen at least ten times. The V call is TRBV7-2, the J call TRBJ1-2; TRBD1 matches 7 bases. CDR3 length equals 15 residues. Germline CDR1 is SGHTA and CDR2 is FQGNSA. The J segment lost 4 bases and the V segment lost 5 bases, leaving 10 bases of the junction unmatched. CDR3 nucleotide sequence: TGTGCCAGCAGCCCCTCGCCGGGACAGCCCTATGGCTACACCTTC. This codes for CASSPSPGQPYGYTF. Full variable domain (rest looked up from reference TRBV7-2 and TRBJ1-2): GAGVSQSPSNKVTEKGKDVELRCDPISGHTALYWYRQSLGQGLEFLIYFQGNSAPDKSGLPSDRFSAERTGGSVSTLTIQRTQQEDSAVYLCASSPSPGQPYGYTFGSGTRLTVV.

This clonotype was recorded at least ten times. The rearrangement joins TRBV12-3 or TRBV12-4 to TRBJ1-3, with 7 bases that match TRBD1. CDR3 length: 16 residues. V was clipped by 6 bases and J by 2 bases; unmatched bases: 10. CDR3 loop: CASSNRGVPPGNTIYF. The CDR3 DNA sequence: TGTGCCAGCAGCAACAGGGGAGTACCTCCTGGAAACACCATATATTTT.

This clonotype was recorded a few times. The chain carries TRBV18 and TRBJ1-4; 11 bases map to TRBD1. With V trimmed by 3 bases and J by 7 bases, 4 bases remained unmatched. The CDR3 contains 15 residues. Germline lookup yields CDR1 KGHSH and CDR2 LQKENI. The CDR3 spells CASSPSGTGGEKLFF. Written as DNA, the CDR3 is TGTGCCAGCTCACCCTCCGGGACAGGGGGTGAAAAACTGTTTTTT.